Listed here are 2 T cell receptor beta chains from one sample, sequenced in a study of T cells after yellow fever vaccination (dated by TCRdb to the late 2010s). Interpreted using the paper, the treatment or condition label stands for: live attenuated yellow fever vaccine strain. Libraries were built with 5' RACE. Data came from an Illumina HiSeq 2500. TCRdb reanalyzed the raw reads on its own, using fastp at Q25 for trimming and MiXCR for clone calling, and kept in-frame beta chains. Each entry is one CDR3 protein sequence, shown with its most common DNA and genes. Recorded for this sample are 500,000 to 650,000 distinct CDR3 sequences; about 14% of them occurred a single time. Jointly, the top ten make up more than 13% of the sample. Sequences were derived from PBMCs, sampled on the day of the yellow fever booster vaccination. These receptors originate from a young man who received the YFV17D yellow fever vaccine.

This chain links TRBV7-8 with TRBJ2-3; 8 bases align to TRBD2. V was clipped by 1 base and J by 5 bases; unmatched bases: 11. Looked up from germline, CDR1 is SGHVS and CDR2 is FQNEAQ. This CDR3 is built from 17 residues. This CDR3 reads CASSLGYSGTAVDTQYF. The DNA for the CDR3 is TGTGCCAGCAGCTTAGGGTATAGCGGGACGGCAGTAGATACGCAGTATTTT.

This clonotype was observed a few times. This chain links TRBV29-1 with TRBJ2-2; D unresolved. V lost 5 bases and J 6 bases, leaving 10 bases between the germline ends. Germline CDR1 and CDR2: SQVTM and ANQGSEA. There are 12 residues in the CDR3. The CDR3 DNA follows: TGCAGCGTTCTTAAGGTCTCCGGGGAGCTGTTTTTT. Translated, it gives CSVLKVSGELFF.